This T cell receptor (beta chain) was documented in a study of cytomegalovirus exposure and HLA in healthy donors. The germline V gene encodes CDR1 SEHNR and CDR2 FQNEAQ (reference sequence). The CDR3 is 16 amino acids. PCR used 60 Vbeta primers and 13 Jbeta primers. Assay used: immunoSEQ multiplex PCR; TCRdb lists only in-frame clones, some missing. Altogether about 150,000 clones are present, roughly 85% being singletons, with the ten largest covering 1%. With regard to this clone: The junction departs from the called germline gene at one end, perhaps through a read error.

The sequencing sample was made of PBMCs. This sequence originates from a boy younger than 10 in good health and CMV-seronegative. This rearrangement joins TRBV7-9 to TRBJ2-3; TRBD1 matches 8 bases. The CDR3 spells CSSSLPGRRGPDTQYF. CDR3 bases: TGTTCCAGCAGCCTACCGGGGCGCAGGGGGCCAGATACGCAGTATTTT. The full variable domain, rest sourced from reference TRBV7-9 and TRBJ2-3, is DTGVSQNPRHKITKRGQNVTFRCDPISEHNRLYWYRQTLGQGPEFLTYFQNEAQLEKSRLLSDRFSAERPKGSFSTLEIQRTEQGDSAMYLCSSSLPGRRGPDTQYFGPGTRLTVL.